The clone carrying this TCR beta chain was detected a few times. Its antigen is unknown. This specimen comes from a study of T-cell memory formation after mild COVID-19. Study findings and constraints: Some responding clones appeared in pre-infection memory, suggesting cross-reactive memory joined. The authors did not confirm SARS-CoV-2 specificity of second-wave clones peaking day 37.

5'RACE primed from the constant segment yielded TCR alpha and TCR beta cDNA libraries bearing sample barcodes and UMIs. In TCRdb, the 5' RACE reads were re-called with MiXCR into one record per CDR3 protein. The sample includes roughly 580,000 distinct CDR3 sequences, more than 15% of them seen just once. CDR1 is SGHRS, CDR2 YFSETQ, per germline. CDR3 length equals 15 residues. Trimming pared 0 bases from V and 2 bases from J, leaving 10 bases between. This receptor was taken from an adult woman who had mild COVID-19 (a few samples of this study predate the infection). Cell type and time point are not known. The rearrangement joins TRBV5-1 to TRBJ2-3, with unresolved D. The sequenced material came from PBMCs or a T cell subset sorted from them (not recorded which). CDR3 loop: CASSLAPLPTDTQYF. The CDR3 coding sequence is TGCGCCAGCAGCTTGGCCCCTTTACCCACAGATACGCAGTATTTT.